This is a list of T cell receptor beta chains from one sample in a study of blood T cell repertoires in COVID-19. Method: immunoSEQ multiplex PCR; TCRdb's copy keeps in-frame clones and lacks some. The table records 150,000 to 200,000 clones, about 86% of them present only once. Source material: peripheral blood. These receptors originate from a human donor with acute or convalescent COVID-19. The donor label of this sample is uncertain. CDR3s include the opening cysteine and the closing phenylalanine or tryptophan. The order of the fields is D gene, J gene, V gene, clone size, CDR3 DNA, CDR3 protein. A D gene is named only where the DNA matches it firmly. The listing skips clone size in some rows; elsewhere it reads once, few, many or a size class.

d_call: -
j_call: TRBJ2-2
v_call: TRBV2
clone_size: -
cdr3_nt: TGTGCCAGGAAAGGGGTCTCGAACACCGGGGAGCTGTTTTTT
cdr3_aa: CARKGVSNTGELFF

d_call: -
j_call: TRBJ1-1
v_call: TRBV5-6
clone_size: -
cdr3_nt: TGTGCCAGCAGCTTGGCCGGGGACACTGAAGCTTTCTTT
cdr3_aa: CASSLAGDTEAFF

d_call: TRBD1
j_call: TRBJ2-7
v_call: TRBV30
clone_size: once
cdr3_nt: TGTGCCTGCCAGAAGGGACAGGCCTCCTACGAGCAGTACTTC
cdr3_aa: CACQKGQASYEQYF

d_call: -
j_call: TRBJ2-3
v_call: TRBV5-1
clone_size: -
cdr3_nt: TGCGCCAGCAGCTTGGCAGGCTTCACAGATACGCAGTATTTT
cdr3_aa: CASSLAGFTDTQYF

d_call: -
j_call: TRBJ1-2
v_call: TRBV27
clone_size: -
cdr3_nt: TGTGCCAGCAGTTTATCGGGCCGAAACTATGGCTACACCTTC
cdr3_aa: CASSLSGRNYGYTF

d_call: TRBD1
j_call: TRBJ1-4
v_call: TRBV5-4
clone_size: -
cdr3_nt: TGTGCCAGCAGCCGACAGGGGCTTCCAACTAATGAAAAACTGTTTTTT
cdr3_aa: CASSRQGLPTNEKLFF

d_call: -
j_call: TRBJ2-1
v_call: TRBV28
clone_size: -
cdr3_nt: TGTGCCAGCACCTTGGGGCGGGATTGGGATGAGCAGTTCTTC
cdr3_aa: CASTLGRDWDEQFF

d_call: TRBD1
j_call: TRBJ2-7
v_call: TRBV11-3
clone_size: -
cdr3_nt: TGTGCCAGCAGCTCGTCGGGACAGGGGGCGAGGGAGCAGTACTTC
cdr3_aa: CASSSSGQGAREQYF

d_call: -
j_call: TRBJ2-7
v_call: TRBV4-1
clone_size: -
cdr3_nt: TGCGCCAGCAGCCATTCGGCGGTACCCAGCTCCTACGAGCAGTACTTC
cdr3_aa: CASSHSAVPSSYEQYF

d_call: -
j_call: TRBJ2-7
v_call: TRBV27
clone_size: -
cdr3_nt: TGTGCCAGCAGTTTATCACAGAACTCCTACGAGCAGTACTTC
cdr3_aa: CASSLSQNSYEQYF

d_call: TRBD2
j_call: TRBJ2-1
v_call: TRBV28
clone_size: -
cdr3_nt: TGTGCCAGCAGGGGAGGCCTAGCGGGAGGGGGCAATGAGCAGTTCTTC
cdr3_aa: CASRGGLAGGGNEQFF

d_call: -
j_call: TRBJ2-2
v_call: TRBV21-1
clone_size: -
cdr3_nt: TGTGCCAGCAGCAAATATGAACTTTGCCCCGGGGAGCTGTTTTTT
cdr3_aa: CASSKYELCPGELFF

d_call: -
j_call: TRBJ1-2
v_call: TRBV11-2
clone_size: -
cdr3_nt: TGTGCCAGCAGCTTAGATCTCGTGACCAGGGGCAACTATGGCTACACCTTC
cdr3_aa: CASSLDLVTRGNYGYTF

d_call: TRBD1
j_call: TRBJ1-4
v_call: TRBV6-5
clone_size: -
cdr3_nt: TGTGCCAGCAGCCTGATGGCGACAGGGTCTGAAAAACTGTTTTTT
cdr3_aa: CASSLMATGSEKLFF

d_call: -
j_call: TRBJ1-3
v_call: TRBV19
clone_size: -
cdr3_nt: TGTGCCAGTTCCGGGACTGAAGGAAACACCATATATTTT
cdr3_aa: CASSGTEGNTIYF

d_call: -
j_call: TRBJ1-3
v_call: TRBV5-6
clone_size: -
cdr3_nt: TGTGCCAGCAGCTTGAGAGGCTGGGAGTCTTCTGGAAACACCATATATTTT
cdr3_aa: CASSLRGWESSGNTIYF

d_call: TRBD2
j_call: TRBJ2-1
v_call: TRBV18
clone_size: once
cdr3_nt: TGTGCCAGCTCACCCGGGACTAGCGGGGGTGAGCAGTTCTTC
cdr3_aa: CASSPGTSGGEQFF

d_call: TRBD2
j_call: TRBJ2-2
v_call: TRBV7-2
clone_size: -
cdr3_nt: TGTGCCGGTTCTAGCGGGAGGGGGGAGCTGTTTTTT
cdr3_aa: CAGSSGRGELFF

d_call: TRBD1
j_call: TRBJ2-7
v_call: TRBV4-1
clone_size: once
cdr3_nt: TGCGCCAGCAGCCCAGCCAACAGGGGCCCCAGCTACGAGCAGTACTTC
cdr3_aa: CASSPANRGPSYEQYF

d_call: TRBD1
j_call: TRBJ1-2
v_call: TRBV27
clone_size: once
cdr3_nt: TGTGCCAGCAGCCGGACAGGGGGCGCTAACTATGGCTACACCTTC
cdr3_aa: CASSRTGGANYGYTF

d_call: TRBD2
j_call: TRBJ2-2
v_call: TRBV2
clone_size: -
cdr3_nt: TGTGCCAGCAGGGGAGGGTCGGGAAACACCGGGGAGCTGTTTTTT
cdr3_aa: CASRGGSGNTGELFF

d_call: -
j_call: TRBJ1-2
v_call: TRBV18
clone_size: once
cdr3_nt: TGTGCCAGCTCACCGGATGGACAGCGCTACACCTTC
cdr3_aa: CASSPDGQRYTF

d_call: TRBD2
j_call: TRBJ2-1
v_call: TRBV3-1/TRBV3-2
clone_size: -
cdr3_nt: TGTGCCAGCAGCCAAGATCCTAGCGGGCATCGCTCCTACAATGAGCAGTTCTTC
cdr3_aa: CASSQDPSGHRSYNEQFF

d_call: -
j_call: TRBJ1-3
v_call: TRBV5-1
clone_size: -
cdr3_nt: TGCGCCAGCAGCTTAGAGTTATTTGGCTCTGGAAACACCATATATTTT
cdr3_aa: CASSLELFGSGNTIYF

d_call: TRBD2
j_call: TRBJ2-1
v_call: TRBV15
clone_size: -
cdr3_nt: TGTGCCACCAGCAGAGAGGGACTAGCGGGAGGGCCTCAGTTCTTC
cdr3_aa: CATSREGLAGGPQFF

d_call: TRBD2
j_call: TRBJ2-3
v_call: TRBV2
clone_size: -
cdr3_nt: TGTGCCAGCAGGGGACTAGGGGGGGGCGCCACAGATACGCAGTATTTT
cdr3_aa: CASRGLGGGATDTQYF

d_call: -
j_call: TRBJ1-1
v_call: TRBV6-6
clone_size: -
cdr3_nt: TGTGCCAGCAGCCGATCTGGGGGAGGGAGACTGAACACTGAAGCTTTCTTT
cdr3_aa: CASSRSGGGRLNTEAFF

d_call: -
j_call: TRBJ2-3
v_call: TRBV6-5
clone_size: -
cdr3_nt: TGTGCCAGCAGCGGCGGGCCCCCGGATACGCAGTATTTT
cdr3_aa: CASSGGPPDTQYF

d_call: TRBD1
j_call: TRBJ1-5
v_call: TRBV19
clone_size: once
cdr3_nt: TGTGCCAGTAGGGGACAGGGGGCGGATAGCAATCAGCCCCAGCATTTT
cdr3_aa: CASRGQGADSNQPQHF

d_call: TRBD2
j_call: TRBJ2-5
v_call: TRBV9
clone_size: -
cdr3_nt: TGTGCCAGCAGCGCTAGTCTCGCCTATAGCGGGGGAGAGACCCAGTACTTC
cdr3_aa: CASSASLAYSGGETQYF